This note documents a single TCR beta chain sequence. Repertoires were generated with immunoSEQ multiplex PCR, while TCRdb's copy carries only in-frame clones and drops some. This table has about 74,000 clones, around 75% appearing once. The data were obtained in a study of blood T cell repertoires in COVID-19. For the study at large: The samples span acute and convalescent COVID-19 from the United States, Italy and Spain. Nucleic acid was either cDNA or gDNA, and it came from T cells, B-cell-depleted T cells, or PBMCs.

In germline, CDR1 is MNHEY, CDR2 SVGAGI. V was shortened by 6 bases and J by 7 bases, with 16 bases between the two germline ends. The CDR3 spans 15 residues. The chain joins TRBV6-5 to TRBJ1-6; a weak D match, TRBD1 (6 bases). This receptor was obtained from a man in his 70s with acute or convalescent COVID-19. The sample was peripheral blood. CDR3 bases: TGTGCCAGCAGGGGGGCGGACGGACTGAATTCACCCCTCCACTTT. This codes for CASRGADGLNSPLHF.